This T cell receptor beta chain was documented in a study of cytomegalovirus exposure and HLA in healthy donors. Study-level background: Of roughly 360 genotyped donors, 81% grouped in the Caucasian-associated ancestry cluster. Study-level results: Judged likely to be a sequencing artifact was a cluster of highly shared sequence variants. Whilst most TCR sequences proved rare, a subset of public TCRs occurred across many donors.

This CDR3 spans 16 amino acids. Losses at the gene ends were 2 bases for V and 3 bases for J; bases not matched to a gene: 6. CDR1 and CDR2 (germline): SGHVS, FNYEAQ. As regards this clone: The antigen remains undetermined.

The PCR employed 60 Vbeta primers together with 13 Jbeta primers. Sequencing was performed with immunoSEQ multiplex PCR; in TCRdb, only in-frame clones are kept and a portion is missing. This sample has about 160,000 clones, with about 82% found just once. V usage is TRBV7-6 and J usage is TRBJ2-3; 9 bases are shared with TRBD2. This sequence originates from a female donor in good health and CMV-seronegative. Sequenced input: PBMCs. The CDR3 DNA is TGTGCCAGCAGCTTAAGGAGCGGGGGGTCAACAGATACGCAGTATTTT. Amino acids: CASSLRSGGSTDTQYF.